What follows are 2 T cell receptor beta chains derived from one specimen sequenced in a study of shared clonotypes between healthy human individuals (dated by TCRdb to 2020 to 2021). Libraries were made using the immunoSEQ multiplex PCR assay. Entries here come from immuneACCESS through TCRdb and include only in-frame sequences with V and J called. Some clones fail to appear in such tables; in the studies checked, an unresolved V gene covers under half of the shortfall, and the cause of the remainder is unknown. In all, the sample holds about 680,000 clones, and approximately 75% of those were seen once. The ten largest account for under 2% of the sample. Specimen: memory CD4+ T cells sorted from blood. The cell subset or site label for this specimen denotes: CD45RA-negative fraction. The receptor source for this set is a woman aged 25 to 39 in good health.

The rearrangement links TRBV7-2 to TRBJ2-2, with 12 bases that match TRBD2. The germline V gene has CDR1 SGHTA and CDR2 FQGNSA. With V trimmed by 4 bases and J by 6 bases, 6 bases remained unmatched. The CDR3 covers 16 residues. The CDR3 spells CASSSRLAGDAGELFF. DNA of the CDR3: TGTGCCAGCAGCTCCCGACTAGCGGGAGATGCCGGGGAGCTGTTTTTT. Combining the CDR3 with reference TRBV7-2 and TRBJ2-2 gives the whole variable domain GAGVSQSPSNKVTEKGKDVELRCDPISGHTALYWYRQSLGQGLEFLIYFQGNSAPDKSGLPSDRFSAERTGGSVSTLTIQRTQQEDSAVYLCASSSRLAGDAGELFFGEGSRLTVL.

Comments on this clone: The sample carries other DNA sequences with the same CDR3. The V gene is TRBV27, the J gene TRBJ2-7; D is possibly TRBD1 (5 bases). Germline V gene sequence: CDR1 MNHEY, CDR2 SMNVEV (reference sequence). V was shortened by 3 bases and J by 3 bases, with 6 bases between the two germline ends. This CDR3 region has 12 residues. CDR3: CASSFQGYEQYF. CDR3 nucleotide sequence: TGTGCCAGCAGTTTTCAGGGCTACGAGCAGTACTTC.